This T cell receptor beta chain is drawn from a study of blood T cell repertoires in COVID-19. Study overall: COVID-19 samples collected from the United States, Italy and Spain covered acute and convalescent phases. Nucleic acid was either cDNA or gDNA, and it came from T cells, B-cell-depleted T cells, or PBMCs.

Per the study methods: Amplification of reference gene primers provided the estimated nucleated cell counts. Clones were sequenced by immunoSEQ multiplex PCR, and TCRdb holds only the in-frame ones, with some missing. Clonal size and the V and J genes are those of that table, whereas D and trimming came from the DNA. The sample has 45,000 to 50,000 clones, 85% to 90% seen once. This clonotype was obtained from a woman older than 75 with COVID-19, enrolled during active disease. Sample: peripheral blood.

In DNA form, the CDR3 reads TGTGCCACCAGCGGACTATCGACAGGGGCGGAGACCCAGTACTTC. Protein sequence: CATSGLSTGAETQYF. The chain has TRBV15 and TRBJ2-5; TRBD1 matches 8 bases. The V segment lost 5 bases and the J segment 5 bases; nucleotides outside the gene matches: 10. Germline V lookup: CDR1 LNHNV, CDR2 YYDKDF (reference sequence). This CDR3 comprises 15 residues.